These 29 T cell receptor beta chains were sequenced from one sample in a study of blood T cell repertoires in COVID-19. Assay used: immunoSEQ multiplex PCR; TCRdb lists only in-frame clones, some missing. This repertoire shows over 95,000 clones, approximately 80% found once; its top ten account for around 9.3%. Sequencing was done on a sample of peripheral blood. Receptors were obtained from a human donor in a cohort sampled during active COVID-19.

This clone was detected a few times. The chain carries TRBV7-3 and TRBJ2-7, with 12 positions matching TRBD2. CDR1 is SGHTA, CDR2 FQGTGA, per germline. The CDR3 runs to 15 residues. Losses at the gene ends were 5 bases for V and 3 bases for J; bases not matched to a gene: 5. Written as DNA, the CDR3 is TGTGCCAGCAGCACTAGCGGGGGGACCAACTACGAGCAGTACTTC. Translated, it gives CASSTSGGTNYEQYF.

There are a few counts of this clone. This rearrangement joins TRBV19 to TRBJ2-2; TRBD2 agrees at 11 bases. Per the germline V gene, CDR1 is LNHDA and CDR2 is SQIVND (reference sequence). V lost 5 bases to trimming and J lost 4 bases; unmatched junction nucleotides: 6. The CDR3 extends over 16 amino acids. CDR3 amino acids: CASSSVSGRATGELFF. CDR3 bases: TGTGCCAGTAGTTCCGTTAGCGGGAGGGCCACCGGGGAGCTGTTTTTT. The whole variable domain, filled in from reference TRBV19 and TRBJ2-2, reads DGGITQSPKYLFRKEGQNVTLSCEQNLNHDAMYWYRQDPGQGLRLIYYSQIVNDFQKGDIAEGYSVSREKKESFPLTVTSAQKNPTAFYLCASSSVSGRATGELFFGEGSRLTVL.

Here the CDR3 reads CASGPWRSWDPNTEAFF. The CDR3 DNA is TGTGCCAGCGGTCCATGGAGGTCCTGGGATCCGAACACTGAAGCTTTCTTT. The rearrangement links TRBV3-1 (or the pseudogene TRBV3-2) to TRBJ1-1, with D unresolved. The V end was cut by 8 bases, the J end by 1 base, with 23 bases between. The CDR3 has 17 residues. Germline-derived CDR1 and CDR2 are LGHDT and YNNKEL (reference sequence).

The chain carries TRBV4-3 and TRBJ2-7; 9 bases fit TRBD1. The CDR3 length is 17 residues. The junction had 11 bases not matched to a gene; V was cut back by 0 bases and J by 5 bases. Germline V lookup: CDR1 LGHNA, CDR2 YSLEER. The DNA for the CDR3 is TGCGCCAGCAGCCAAGACGCGGCGGGACAGGGTCGAAACGAGCAGTACTTC. This codes for CASSQDAAGQGRNEQYF.

The V gene is TRBV11-3, the J gene TRBJ2-2; 8 bases are shared with TRBD2. The germline CDR1 and CDR2 sequences are SGHNT and YENEEA. CDR3 length equals 13 residues. V gave up 9 bases and J gave up 4 bases; unmatched junction bases: 4. DNA of the CDR3: TGTGCCAGAGCGGGAGTGGGCACCGGGGAGCTGTTTTTT. Translating gives CARAGVGTGELFF.

Only one count was recorded for this clone. The CDR3 loop reads CASSLTGAEAFF. The CDR3 nucleotides are TGTGCCAGCAGCTTGACAGGGGCTGAAGCTTTCTTT. The gene calls are TRBV5-6 and TRBJ1-1; TRBD1 matches at 7 bases. In germline, CDR1 is SGHDT, CDR2 YYEEEE. V gave up 1 base and J gave up 6 bases; unmatched junction bases: 0. This CDR3 is 12 amino acids long.

The V gene is TRBV6-5, the J gene TRBJ1-2; 7 bases align to TRBD1. The CDR3 has 14 residues. V shed 5 bases and J 5 bases; nucleotides not matched to a gene: 8. Germline V gene sequence: CDR1 MNHEY, CDR2 SVGAGI. This CDR3 is CASSNPGTAYGYTF. CDR3 in DNA: TGTGCCAGCAGTAACCCGGGGACAGCATATGGCTACACCTTC.

The CDR3 loop is CASSRGGGGAYEQYF. The CDR3, as DNA: TGTGCCAGCAGCCGGGGAGGAGGGGGGGCCTACGAGCAGTACTTC. V and J are TRBV5-8 and TRBJ2-7; possible D gene TRBD2, 7 bases. The CDR3 spans 15 residues. Looked up from germline, CDR1 is SGHTS and CDR2 is YDEGEE. Trimming took 4 bases from V and 2 from J, leaving 16 bases between them.

This chain joins TRBV20-1 and TRBJ1-2, with D possibly TRBD1 on 6 matching bases. This CDR3 is 11 amino acids long. V lost 6 bases, J lost 7 bases, and 12 bases lay in between. The germline CDR1 and CDR2 sequences are DFQATT and SNEGSKA (reference sequence). The CDR3 loop reads CSARGTSGYTF. Here the CDR3 DNA reads TGCAGTGCGAGGGGGACGAGTGGCTACACCTTC.

This clone turned up a few times. The rearrangement links TRBV7-2 to TRBJ2-2, with TRBD2 matching 8 bases. V was clipped by 5 bases and J by 5 bases; unmatched bases: 4. The CDR3 sequence is 14 residues long. Per germline, CDR1 SGHTA and CDR2 FQGNSA. This CDR3 reads CASSRGGGTGELFF. For the CDR3, the DNA is TGTGCCAGCAGCCGCGGCGGGGGGACCGGGGAGCTGTTTTTT.

The chain joins TRBV5-5 to TRBJ2-5, with 7 bases identical to TRBD1. The CDR3 loop spans 18 amino acids. Germline-derived CDR1 and CDR2 are SGHKS and YYEKEE (reference sequence). V lost 2 bases, J lost 4 bases, and 17 bases stayed unmatched. The CDR3 loop is CASSFGAGGPFLIETQYF. CDR3 bases: TGTGCCAGCAGCTTTGGGGCAGGGGGTCCGTTTTTAATAGAGACCCAGTACTTC.

This clone occurred many times. The chain joins TRBV7-2 to TRBJ1-4; 7 positions match TRBD1. Losses at the gene ends were 6 bases for V and 5 bases for J; bases not matched to a gene: 3. The germline V gene has CDR1 SGHTA and CDR2 FQGNSA. The CDR3 extends over 13 amino acids. The CDR3 nucleotides read TGTGCCAGCAGGGGGGGACAGAATGAAAAACTGTTTTTT. Its translation: CASRGGQNEKLFF.

This clone has just a few counts. The chain couples TRBV15 to TRBJ1-1; a weak D match, TRBD1 (5 bases). Germline CDR1 is LNHNV and CDR2 is YYDKDF (reference sequence). The V end lost 1 base, the J end lost 5 bases, and 20 bases lay between the germline ends. The CDR3 spans 17 residues. CDR3 sequence: CATSRGGGLMSWTEAFF. In DNA, the CDR3 is TGTGCCACCAGCAGAGGGGGGGGATTAATGAGTTGGACTGAAGCTTTCTTT.

This chain connects TRBV19 to TRBJ1-5, with TRBD1 matching 11 bases. The CDR3 runs to 16 residues. The junction had 4 bases not matched to a gene; V was cut back by 4 bases and J by 2 bases. Germline CDR1 and CDR2: LNHDA and SQIVND (reference sequence). CDR3 loop: CASSRQGQGGNQPQHF. Written as DNA, the CDR3 is TGTGCCAGTAGTAGACAGGGACAGGGGGGCAATCAGCCCCAGCATTTT.

V usage is TRBV11-2 and J usage is TRBJ2-7, with 9 bases lining up with TRBD2. CDR3 length: 15 residues. Germline assignment: CDR1 SGHAT and CDR2 FQNNGV. Trimming removed 2 bases from V and 0 bases from J; junction bases left unmatched: 2. The CDR3 coding sequence is TGTGCCAGCAGCTTAAGGACTAGCGCCTCCTACGAGCAGTACTTC. Protein: CASSLRTSASYEQYF.

This clone was seen more than once but under ten times. The genes are TRBV11-3 and TRBJ1-1, with D maybe TRBD1 (5 bases). The CDR3 spans 13 residues. With 4 bases removed from V and 10 bases from J, the gap between germline ends came to 16 bases. Per the germline V gene, CDR1 is SGHNT and CDR2 is YENEEA. As DNA, the CDR3 is TGTGCCAGCAGCTCAACGAATCAGGGTTCAGCTTTCTTT. Residues: CASSSTNQGSAFF.

The chain uses TRBV10-3 and TRBJ2-7; TRBD2 matches 9 bases. This CDR3 is 15 amino acids long. Germline V gene sequence: CDR1 ENHRY, CDR2 SYGVKD. Trimming at V came to 2 bases and at J to 7 bases, leaving 9 bases not matched to a gene. This chain's CDR3 is CAISEGAGGREEQYF. In DNA, the CDR3 is TGTGCCATCAGTGAGGGAGCGGGAGGAAGGGAAGAGCAGTACTTC.

The chain employs TRBV9 and TRBJ2-1; a weak D match, TRBD2 (6 bases). The CDR3 covers 17 residues. Trimming pared 3 bases from V and 0 bases from J, leaving 16 bases between. The germline V gene encodes CDR1 SGDLS and CDR2 YYNGEE. CDR3 in DNA: TGTGCCAGCAGCGGTTTAACTAGCAGTAGCTCCTACAATGAGCAGTTCTTC. Translation: CASSGLTSSSSYNEQFF.

The J gene is TRBJ1-5, the V gene TRBV11-3; no definite D call. This CDR3 region has 14 residues. Trimming took 3 bases from V and 3 from J, leaving 9 bases between them. The germline gives CDR1 SGHNT, CDR2 YENEEA. CDR3 sequence (DNA): TGTGCCAGCAGCTTCGAGGGTAACAATCAGCCCCAGCATTTT. Translated: CASSFEGNNQPQHF. Complete variable domain (other parts from reference TRBV11-3 and TRBJ1-5): EAGVVQSPRYKIIEKKQPVAFWCNPISGHNTLYWYLQNLGQGPELLIRYENEEAVDDSQLPKDRFSAERLKGVDSTLKIQPAELGDSAVYLCASSFEGNNQPQHFGDGTRLSIL.

This sequence joins TRBV29-1 and TRBJ2-5, with 8 positions matching TRBD1. Germline-derived CDR1 and CDR2 are SQVTM and ANQGSEA. This CDR3 is 13 amino acids long. V shed 3 bases and J 5 bases; nucleotides not matched to a gene: 5. The CDR3 reads CSVDAGGRETQYF. The CDR3, as DNA: TGCAGCGTTGATGCAGGGGGCAGGGAGACCCAGTACTTC.

V usage is TRBV7-9 and J usage is TRBJ2-2; 11 bases match TRBD1. The CDR3 is made up of 18 amino acids. Trimming at V came to 5 bases and at J to 4 bases, leaving 12 bases not matched to a gene. CDR1 and CDR2 (germline): SEHNR, FQNEAQ (reference sequence). The CDR3 is CASSRIPSGTGGTGELFF. Written as DNA, the CDR3 is TGTGCCAGCAGCCGGATTCCCAGTGGGACAGGGGGCACCGGGGAGCTGTTTTTT.

This clone came up a few times. The chain links TRBV30 to TRBJ2-7, with 9 positions matching TRBD1. The germline V gene encodes CDR1 GTSNPN and CDR2 SVGIG (reference sequence). This CDR3 is 15 amino acids long. J gave up 3 bases and V 3 bases, and 9 bases lay outside the gene matches. CDR3 sequence (DNA): TGTGCCTGGAGAGTCAAGGGACAGGGAAACTACGAGCAGTACTTC. Amino acids: CAWRVKGQGNYEQYF.

The V and J genes are TRBV4-3 and TRBJ2-2; 7 nucleotides agree with TRBD2. V dropped 3 bases and J dropped 6; count of bases not matched to a gene: 7. The CDR3 spans 15 residues. Germline CDR1 and CDR2: LGHNA and YSLEER. In DNA form, the CDR3 reads TGCGCCAGCAGCCAGGCCCAGCGGGACCCCGGGGAGCTGTTTTTT. This gives the protein CASSQAQRDPGELFF.

The chain links TRBV19 to TRBJ1-1; TRBD1 matches at 7 bases. The CDR3 length is 13 residues. From germline, CDR1 is LNHDA and CDR2 SQIVND (reference sequence). The V and J ends lost 5 bases and 6 bases, in that order; junction bases with no gene match: 6. CDR3 sequence (DNA): TGTGCCAGTAGTGTCGACAGGGCCTCTGAAGCTTTCTTT. This sequence encodes CASSVDRASEAFF.

Details on this clone: Different DNA sequences within this sample yield the same CDR3. This chain connects TRBV20-1 to TRBJ1-2; D is uncertain. The CDR3 runs 11 residues. CDR1 and CDR2 from the germline V gene are DFQATT and SNEGSKA (reference sequence). The V end was cut by 2 bases, the J end by 4 bases, with 5 bases between. The CDR3 nucleotides read TGCAGTGCTAGAACGGGCTATGGCTACACCTTC. Residues: CSARTGYGYTF.

The rearrangement joins TRBV7-9 to TRBJ2-7; TRBD2 matches at 7 bases. V lost 3 bases to trimming and J lost 1 base; unmatched junction nucleotides: 9. CDR3 length equals 16 residues. Germline loops: CDR1 SEHNR, CDR2 FQNEAQ (reference sequence). The CDR3 region is CASSLVGLAASYEQYF. The CDR3, as DNA: TGTGCCAGCAGCTTGGTTGGGCTAGCGGCGTCCTACGAGCAGTACTTC.

The J gene is TRBJ1-1, the V gene TRBV4-1, with 7 bases that match TRBD1. V lost 4 bases and J lost 7; bases outside the gene matches: 9. This CDR3 spans 14 amino acids. Germline loops: CDR1 MGHRA, CDR2 YSYEKL. CDR3 DNA: TGCGCCAGCAGCCGTAGTGACAGGGAACATGAAGCTTTCTTT. It is translated as CASSRSDREHEAFF.

The chain has TRBV11-3 and TRBJ1-1, with D tentatively TRBD1 (5 bases). CDR1 and CDR2 from the germline V gene are SGHNT and YENEEA. Between the trimmed V and J ends, which lost 3 bases and 4 bases, there was a span of 12 bases. The CDR3 is made up of 14 amino acids. CDR3 sequence reads: CASSLGGSVTEAFF. Here the CDR3 DNA reads TGTGCCAGCAGCTTGGGGGGATCGGTCACTGAAGCTTTCTTT.

This clone was observed once. The chain couples TRBV28 to TRBJ1-1, with D possibly being TRBD1 (6 bases). The CDR3 is 12 residues long. Germline V gives CDR1 MDHEN, CDR2 SYDVKM. V lost 5 bases and J lost 6, with 10 bases in between. The CDR3 loop reads CASSLTGPEAFF. The DNA for the CDR3 is TGTGCCAGCAGTCTTACAGGGCCTGAAGCTTTCTTT. The full variable domain, with the rest looked up from reference TRBV28 and TRBJ1-1, is DVKVTQSSRYLVKRTGEKVFLECVQDMDHENMFWYRQDPGLGLRLIYFSYDVKMKEKGDIPEGYSVSREKKERFSLILESASTNQTSMYLCASSLTGPEAFFGQGTRLTVV.